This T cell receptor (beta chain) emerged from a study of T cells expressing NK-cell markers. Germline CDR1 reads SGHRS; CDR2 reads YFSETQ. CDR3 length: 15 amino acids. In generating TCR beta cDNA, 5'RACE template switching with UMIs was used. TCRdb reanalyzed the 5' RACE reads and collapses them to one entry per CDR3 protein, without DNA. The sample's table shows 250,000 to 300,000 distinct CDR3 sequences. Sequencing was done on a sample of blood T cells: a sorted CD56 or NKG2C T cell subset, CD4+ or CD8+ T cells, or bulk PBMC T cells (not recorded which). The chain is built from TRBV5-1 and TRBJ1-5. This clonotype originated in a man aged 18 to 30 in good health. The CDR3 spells CASSKDGRGNQPQHF. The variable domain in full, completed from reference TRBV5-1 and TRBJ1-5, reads KAGVTQTPRYLIKTRGQQVTLSCSPISGHRSVSWYQQTPGQGLQFLFEYFSETQRNKGNFPGRFSGRQFSNSRSEMNVSTLELGDSALYLCASSKDGRGNQPQHFGDGTRLSIL.